This T cell receptor beta chain was profiled in a study of blood T cell repertoires in COVID-19. Germline lookup yields CDR1 MNHEY and CDR2 SVGAGI. J gave up 7 bases and V 2 bases, and 10 bases lay outside the gene matches. The CDR3 totals 16 residues. In the original workflow: Amplification of reference gene primers provided the estimated nucleated cell counts. The protocol was immunoSEQ multiplex PCR, while the TCRdb copy is restricted to in-frame clones and leaves out a portion. For V, J and clone size, that table is used; D and trimming come from the DNA. This table holds tens of thousands of clones, 85% found once.

The sequencing sample was made of peripheral blood. The clonotype comes from a man between 65 and 80 years old with acute or convalescent COVID-19. V and J are TRBV6-5 and TRBJ2-1; 8 bases align to TRBD2. The CDR3 coding sequence is TGTGCCAGCAGTTACGGGTTCGGGGGGGGCAGGAATGAGCAGTTCTTC. Its protein product is CASSYGFGGGRNEQFF.